Listed here are 21 T cell receptor beta chains from one sample, sequenced in a study of molecular identifiers for immune sequencing clone quantification. From the PCR reads, TCRdb called clonotypes with MiXCR, one entry per CDR3 protein. Among about 40,000 distinct CDR3 sequences listed, 24% were seen once. The source material was naive CD8+ T cells from blood, with Jurkat cell RNA spiked in. Subset of the sample: FACS-sorted CD8+CD4-CCR7+CD45RA+ naive T cells. Receptors were obtained from a human donor in good health. Some libraries in this study had Jurkat cell RNA spiked in.

A remark on this clonotype: At one boundary the junction diverges from the germline segment, which might be a read error. The V gene is TRBV29-1, the J gene TRBJ2-7, with D possibly being TRBD1 (6 bases). The CDR3 has 12 amino acids. CDR1 is SQVTM, CDR2 ANQGSEA, per germline. The DNA for the CDR3 is TGCGGCGTAGAACAGGGCTCCTACGAGCAGTACTTC. Translation: CGVEQGSYEQYF.

A few counts support this clonotype. A clone one base away is much larger, so this may be a read error. The chain joins TRBV4-3 to TRBJ2-3; perhaps TRBD2 as D (6 bases). This CDR3 region has 16 residues. Looked up from germline, CDR1 is LGHNA and CDR2 is YSLEER. V was pared by 0 bases and J by 1 base, with 11 bases between. CDR3 in amino acids: CASSQEQTSRTDTQYF. CDR3 coding DNA: TGCGCCAGCAGCCAAGAGCAAACTAGCCGCACAGATACGCAGTATTTT.

This clonotype has ten or more counts. The gene calls are TRBV13 and TRBJ2-1, with D possibly matching TRBD2 (5 bases). The CDR3 consists of 12 residues. V was shortened by 6 bases and J by 8 bases, with 11 bases between the two germline ends. CDR1 is PRHDT and CDR2 is FYEKMQ in the germline V gene (reference sequence). In DNA form, the CDR3 reads TGTGCCAGCAGGTCGGAGGCGGATGAGCAGTTCTTC. It is translated as CASRSEADEQFF.

The V call is TRBV27, the J call TRBJ2-7; 9 bases line up with TRBD1. Germline lookup yields CDR1 MNHEY and CDR2 SMNVEV (reference sequence). The CDR3 runs 14 residues. Trimming removed 0 bases from V and 7 bases from J; junction bases left unmatched: 4. CDR3 loop: CASSLSQGAREQYF. The CDR3 DNA is TGTGCCAGCAGTTTATCACAGGGGGCGCGGGAGCAGTACTTC.

This clonotype showed up many times. This chain links TRBV7-9 with TRBJ2-1, with unresolved D. Germline CDR1 SEHNR, CDR2 FQNEAQ (reference sequence). This CDR3 comprises 15 residues. With 0 bases removed from V and 2 bases from J, the gap between germline ends came to 8 bases. The CDR3 sequence: CASSLATGAYNEQFF. CDR3 nucleotides: TGTGCCAGCAGCTTAGCCACCGGCGCCTACAATGAGCAGTTCTTC.

Only one count was recorded for this clonotype. A much larger clone is a single base away; this may be a read error. V and J are TRBV7-2 and TRBJ2-3, with unresolved D. Trimming cost V 2 bases and J 0 bases, with 6 bases left between them. This CDR3 has 14 residues. Germline V gene sequence: CDR1 SGHTA, CDR2 FQGNSA. CDR3 sequence reads: CASSLKPSTDTQYF. The CDR3 coding sequence is TGTGCCAGCAGCTTAAAACCTAGCACAGATACGCAGTATTTT.

Of note for this clonotype: Possible read error: a much larger clone is one base away. The J gene is TRBJ1-1, the V gene TRBV19, with D uncertain. The CDR3 length is 15 residues. Germline-derived CDR1 and CDR2 are LNHDA and SQIVND (reference sequence). Deletions cut 7 bases from V and 7 bases from J, with 22 bases between. In DNA, the CDR3 is TGTGCCAGTACCTACACTAGTTCCCAACTTGGTGAAGCTTTCTTT. It yields the protein CASTYTSSQLGEAFF.

Concerning this clonotype itself: A read error may be the cause here, since a much bigger clone is one base away. The chain employs TRBV7-9 and TRBJ2-5, with 7 nucleotides matching TRBD1. The V and J ends lost 8 bases and 4 bases, in that order; junction bases with no gene match: 7. CDR1 and CDR2 from the germline V gene are SEHNR and FQNEAQ (reference sequence). The CDR3 has 13 residues. CDR3 amino acids: CASGDSGLETQYF. The CDR3, as DNA: TGTGCCAGCGGGGACAGCGGACTAGAGACCCAGTACTTC.

Concerning this clonotype: One junction end does not reproduce the germline sequence, and a read error may be involved. This chain links TRBV29-1 with TRBJ1-1; D gene uncertain. This CDR3 has 13 amino acids. Germline V lookup: CDR1 SQVTM, CDR2 ANQGSEA. CDR3 in DNA: TGCAGCATTTCGGGAGCCATGAACACTGAAGCGGTCTTT. Protein: CSISGAMNTEAVF.

The V gene is TRBV11-2, the J gene TRBJ2-5, with 8 bases lining up with TRBD2. The junction had 7 bases not matched to a gene; V was cut back by 2 bases and J by 2 bases. This CDR3 contains 16 residues. Germline CDR1 reads SGHAT; CDR2 reads FQNNGV. CDR3 nucleotides: TGTGCCAGCAGCTTACAACTAGCGGTGGAACAAGAGACCCAGTACTTC. It encodes CASSLQLAVEQETQYF.

This clonotype was recorded at least ten times. This chain joins TRBV5-1 and TRBJ2-3, with D perhaps matching TRBD1 or TRBD2 (6 bases each). Trimming shortened V by 4 bases and J by 3 bases, and 15 bases separated the two germline ends. The germline V gene encodes CDR1 SGHRS and CDR2 YFSETQ. The CDR3 consists of 15 residues. The CDR3 protein is CASSPRGARTDTQYF. The CDR3 nucleotides read TGCGCCAGCAGCCCGAGGGGGGCCAGGACAGATACGCAGTATTTT. The full variable domain, its missing parts supplied by reference TRBV5-1 and TRBJ2-3, is KAGVTQTPRYLIKTRGQQVTLSCSPISGHRSVSWYQQTPGQGLQFLFEYFSETQRNKGNFPGRFSGRQFSNSRSEMNVSTLELGDSALYLCASSPRGARTDTQYFGPGTRLTVL.

Details on this clonotype: The conserved closing phenylalanine or tryptophan is absent in this CDR3, likely reflecting a read error. V gene TRBV20-1 combines with J gene TRBJ2-7; D is ambiguous. The V gene's germline CDR1 is DFQATT and CDR2 SNEGSKA (reference sequence). This CDR3 is 13 amino acids long. V was cut by 6 bases and J by 5 bases, with 17 bases left in between. This chain's CDR3 is CSATAPNTHEQYL. In DNA form, the CDR3 reads TGCAGTGCAACCGCACCTAACACCCACGAGCAGTACCTC.

This clonotype was detected ten times or more. The chain is built from TRBV7-2 and TRBJ2-6; the D is unclear. This CDR3 spans 14 amino acids. CDR1 and CDR2 (germline): SGHTA, FQGNSA. Trimming took 3 bases from V and 2 from J, leaving 5 bases between them. The CDR3 is CASSFSTGANVLTF. CDR3 nucleotides: TGTGCCAGCAGCTTTAGCACTGGGGCCAACGTCCTGACTTTC.

About this clonotype itself: A much more abundant neighbour one base away suggests this may be a read error. This sequence joins TRBV27 and TRBJ2-7; TRBD2 agrees at 7 bases. Germline assignment: CDR1 MNHEY and CDR2 SMNVEV (reference sequence). This CDR3 has 16 amino acids. This chain's CDR3 is CASSPDPGTNFREQSF. The CDR3 DNA sequence: TGTGCCAGCAGTCCCGACCCCGGGACTAATTTCCGCGAGCAGTCCTTC.

The table lists this clonotype with many counts. The V and J genes are TRBV4-1 and TRBJ2-7, with TRBD1 matching over 8 bases. V lost 2 bases to trimming and J lost 3 bases; unmatched junction nucleotides: 6. CDR1 is MGHRA, CDR2 YSYEKL, per germline. The CDR3 spans 15 residues. The CDR3 region is CASSQLPGTGYEQYF. As DNA, the CDR3 is TGCGCCAGCAGCCAACTACCCGGGACAGGCTACGAGCAGTACTTC.

By share, this clonotype ranks as medium-sized (0.01 to 0.1%). This CDR3 reads CASSRWTGGSDTQYF. The DNA of the CDR3 is TGCGCCAGCAGCCGATGGACAGGGGGCTCGGATACGCAGTATTTT. This sequence joins TRBV4-3 and TRBJ2-3, with 11 nucleotides matching TRBD1. CDR1 is LGHNA, CDR2 YSLEER, per germline. The CDR3 loop spans 15 amino acids. The J segment lost 6 bases and the V segment lost 4 bases, leaving 6 bases of the junction unmatched.

The chain carries TRBV19 and TRBJ1-6; D possibly corresponds to TRBD1 (5 bases). CDR3 length equals 16 residues. Looked up from germline, CDR1 is LNHDA and CDR2 is SQIVND (reference sequence). Trimming shortened V by 6 bases and J by 4 bases, and 16 bases separated the two germline ends. CDR3 sequence: CASRQDRGRYNSPLHF. The DNA of the CDR3 is TGTGCCAGTAGACAGGACCGGGGCAGATATAATTCACCCCTCCACTTT. Full variable domain (rest looked up from reference TRBV19 and TRBJ1-6): DGGITQSPKYLFRKEGQNVTLSCEQNLNHDAMYWYRQDPGQGLRLIYYSQIVNDFQKGDIAEGYSVSREKKESFPLTVTSAQKNPTAFYLCASRQDRGRYNSPLHFGNGTRLTVT.

This clonotype has ten or more counts. V usage is TRBV2 and J usage is TRBJ2-7; 7 bases are a match to TRBD1. Germline trimming cut 2 bases from V and 6 bases from J; bases unmatched to any gene: 19. The CDR3 is 18 amino acids. Germline CDR1 SNHLY, CDR2 FYNNEI. CDR3 sequence (DNA): TGTGCCAGCAGTGAATATTTCGTTTTCGGGACAGTAGGGTCCGAGCAGTACTTC. The encoded protein is CASSEYFVFGTVGSEQYF. Full variable domain (remainder filled in from reference TRBV2 and TRBJ2-7): EPEVTQTPSHQVTQMGQEVILRCVPISNHLYFYWYRQILGQKVEFLVSFYNNEISEKSEIFDDQFSVERPDGSNFTLKIRSTKLEDSAMYFCASSEYFVFGTVGSEQYFGPGTRLTVT.

This clonotype was counted ten times or more. The chain uses TRBV30 and TRBJ1-1; D gene unclear. CDR3 length equals 13 residues. Germline V gene lookup returns CDR1 GTSNPN and CDR2 SVGIG (reference sequence). V gave up 0 bases and J gave up 1 base, with 6 bases separating them. The CDR3 DNA is TGTGCCTGGAGTGTGGCCGGGAACACTGAAGCTTTCTTT. Translated, it gives CAWSVAGNTEAFF.

This clonotype was detected many times. The chain is built from TRBV9 and TRBJ2-3, with 7 bases identical to TRBD2. Per germline, CDR1 SGDLS and CDR2 YYNGEE. V lost 0 bases to trimming and J lost 6 bases; unmatched junction nucleotides: 1. The CDR3 extends over 13 amino acids. The CDR3 DNA reads as TGTGCCAGCAGCGTAGGGGGGGGTGATACGCAGTATTTT. It is translated as CASSVGGGDTQYF.

The V call is TRBV7-9, the J call TRBJ2-5; the D is unclear. This CDR3 has 15 residues. Trimming shortened V by 5 bases and J by 0 bases, and 13 bases separated the two germline ends. CDR1 SEHNR and CDR2 FQNEAQ come from the germline V gene (reference sequence). The CDR3 loop reads CASSPLARYQETQYF. The CDR3 region has the DNA TGTGCCAGCAGCCCGCTCGCGCGGTACCAAGAGACCCAGTACTTC.